This T cell receptor beta chain is from a study of early T cells in non-severe SARS-CoV-2 infection. This clonotype has just a few counts. Its antigen is currently unknown. Germline V gene data show CDR1 as SQVTM and CDR2 as ANQGSEA. J lost 0 bases, V lost 3 bases, and 7 bases had no gene match. This CDR3 is 16 amino acids long. Study-level findings and limits: Anti-spike CD8 responses were favored by VDJdb matching, which missed private and CD4 specificities.

The TCR library protocol was used to attach unique molecular identifiers. These identifiers were attached to individual cDNA molecules. TCRdb recomputed calls from the 5' RACE reads with MiXCR, one row per CDR3 protein. The data show 42,000 or so distinct CDR3 sequences, with approximately 10% seen just once and 21% held by the top ten. The chain is built from TRBV29-1 and TRBJ2-4, with 8 nucleotides matching TRBD2. The receptor was isolated from an adult who was a healthcare worker with PCR-confirmed SARS-CoV-2 infection or an uninfected control (not recorded which). The sample was whole blood. The CDR3 loop is CSVDGSGSGAKNIQYF. In DNA form, the CDR3 reads TGCAGCGTTGATGGCAGCGGGAGCGGAGCCAAAAACATTCAGTACTTC.